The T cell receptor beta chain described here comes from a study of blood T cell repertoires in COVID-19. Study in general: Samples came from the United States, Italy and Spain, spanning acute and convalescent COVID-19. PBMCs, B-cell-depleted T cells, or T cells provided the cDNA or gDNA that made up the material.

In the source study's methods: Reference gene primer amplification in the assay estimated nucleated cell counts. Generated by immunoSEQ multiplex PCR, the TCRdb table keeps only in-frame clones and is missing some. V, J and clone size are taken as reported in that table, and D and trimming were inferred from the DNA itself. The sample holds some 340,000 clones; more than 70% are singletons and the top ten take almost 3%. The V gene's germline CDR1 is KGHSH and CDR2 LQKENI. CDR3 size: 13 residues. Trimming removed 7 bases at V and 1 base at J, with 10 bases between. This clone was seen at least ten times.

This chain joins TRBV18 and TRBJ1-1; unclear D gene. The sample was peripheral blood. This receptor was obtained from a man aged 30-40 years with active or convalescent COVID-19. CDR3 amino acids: CASFNQANTEAFF. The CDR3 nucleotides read TGTGCCAGCTTTAATCAGGCGAACACTGAAGCTTTCTTT. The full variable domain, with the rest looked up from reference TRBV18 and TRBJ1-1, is NAGVMQNPRHLVRRRGQEARLRCSPMKGHSHVYWYRQLPEEGLKFMVYLQKENIIDESGMPKERFSAEFPKEGPSILRIQQVVRGDSAAYFCASFNQANTEAFFGQGTRLTVV.